The 5 T cell receptor beta chains presented below share a single source sample, sequenced in a study of CD8+ T cells in alopecia areata. Specified treatment: oral pan-JAK inhibitor, 5-10 mg twice daily. The sequencing template was cDNA reverse transcribed from extracted RNA. Clones were sequenced by immunoSEQ multiplex PCR, and TCRdb holds only the in-frame ones, with some missing. The repertoire holds over 150,000 clones, with around 59% as singletons. The specimen was CD4+ T cells sorted from blood, collected at week 24, from a patient treated with tofacitinib. The receptors here all came from a human donor with alopecia areata.

V and J are TRBV4-2 and TRBJ1-2; D remains ambiguous. This CDR3 comprises 17 residues. V lost 0 bases and J lost 4, with 18 bases in between. Germline V gene lookup returns CDR1 LGHNA and CDR2 YNFKEQ. CDR3 sequence reads: CASSQDRVAGRGYGYTF. CDR3 sequence (DNA): TGTGCCAGCAGCCAAGATCGGGTGGCAGGCCGGGGCTATGGCTACACCTTC.

The CDR3 protein is CACPRPGTTYEQYF. As DNA, the CDR3 is TGTGCCTGTCCTCGCCCGGGAACAACCTACGAGCAGTACTTC. The chain links TRBV30 to TRBJ2-5, with D possibly TRBD2 on 5 matching bases. The DNA matches TRBJ2-7 better at its end, which makes the J call doubtful. Germline V lookup: CDR1 GTSNPN, CDR2 SVGIG (reference sequence). This CDR3 region has 14 residues.

This clone was seen once. This rearrangement joins TRBV10-3 to TRBJ1-6, with no clear D. The V end was cut by 6 bases, the J end by 4 bases, with 7 bases between. Germline V gene data show CDR1 as ENHRY and CDR2 as SYGVKD. The CDR3 has 13 amino acids. DNA for the CDR3: TGTGCCATCAGCGAAGGGTATAATTCACCCCTCCACTTT. It specifies CAISEGYNSPLHF.

This chain links TRBV27 with TRBJ2-6; no definite D call. This CDR3 spans 17 amino acids. Trimming stripped 3 bases from V and 1 base from J, with 13 bases between. Germline-derived CDR1 and CDR2 are MNHEY and SMNVEV (reference sequence). The CDR3 DNA is TGTGCCAGCAGTTTGGAAGGGCTCCTTTCTGGGGCCAACGTCCTGACTTTC. It specifies CASSLEGLLSGANVLTF.

V is TRBV11-2 and J is TRBJ1-3, with D possibly TRBD1 on 5 matching bases. Per germline, CDR1 SGHAT and CDR2 FQNNGV. Deletions cut 4 bases from V and 8 bases from J, with 18 bases between. This CDR3 has 15 residues. The CDR3 DNA follows: TGTGCCAGCAGCTCCCTCTCGGGGGGTGGCCACACCATATATTTT. This translates into CASSSLSGGGHTIYF. Together with reference TRBV11-2 and TRBJ1-3, the CDR3 gives the full variable domain: EAGVAQSPRYKIIEKRQSVAFWCNPISGHATLYWYQQILGQGPKLLIQFQNNGVVDDSQLPKDRFSAERLKGVDSTLKIQPAKLEDSAVYLCASSSLSGGGHTIYFGEGSWLTVV.